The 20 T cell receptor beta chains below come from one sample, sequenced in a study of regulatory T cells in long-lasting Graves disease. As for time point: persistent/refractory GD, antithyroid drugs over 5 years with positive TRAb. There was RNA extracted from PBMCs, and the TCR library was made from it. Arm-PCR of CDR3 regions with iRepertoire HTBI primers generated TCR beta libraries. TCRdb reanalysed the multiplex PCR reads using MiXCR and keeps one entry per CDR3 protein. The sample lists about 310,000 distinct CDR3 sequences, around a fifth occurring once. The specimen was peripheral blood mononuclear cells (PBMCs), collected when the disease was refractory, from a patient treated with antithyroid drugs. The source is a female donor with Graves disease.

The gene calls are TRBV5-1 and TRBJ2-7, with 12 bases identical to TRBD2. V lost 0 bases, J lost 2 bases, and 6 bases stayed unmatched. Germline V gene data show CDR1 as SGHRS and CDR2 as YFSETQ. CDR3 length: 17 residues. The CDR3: CASSLVLAGGGPYEQYF. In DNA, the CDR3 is TGCGCCAGCAGCTTGGTCCTAGCGGGAGGGGGGCCCTACGAGCAGTACTTC.

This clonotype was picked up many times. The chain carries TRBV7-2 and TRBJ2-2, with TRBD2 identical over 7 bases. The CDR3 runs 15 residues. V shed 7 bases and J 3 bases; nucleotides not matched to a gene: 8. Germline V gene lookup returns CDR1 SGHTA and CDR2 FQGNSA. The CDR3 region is CASTIGRWDTGELFF. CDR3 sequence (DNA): TGTGCCAGCACCATCGGGAGGTGGGACACCGGGGAGCTGTTTTTT.

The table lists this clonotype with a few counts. The CDR3 sequence is CSVEAVGRQGSYEQYF. CDR3 in DNA: TGCAGCGTTGAAGCGGTAGGAAGACAGGGGTCCTACGAGCAGTACTTC. This rearrangement joins TRBV29-1 to TRBJ2-7; TRBD1 matches at 8 bases. V dropped 1 base and J dropped 1; count of bases not matched to a gene: 9. Germline CDR1 is SQVTM and CDR2 is ANQGSEA. This CDR3 has 16 residues.

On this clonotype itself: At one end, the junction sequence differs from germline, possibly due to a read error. The CDR3 sequence: CASRDPGTGGNYEQHF. Written as DNA, the CDR3 is TGTGCCAGCAGAGATCCCGGGACAGGGGGCAACTACGAGCAGCACTTC. The chain is built from TRBV2 and TRBJ2-7, with 12 bases fitting TRBD1. Looked up from germline, CDR1 is SNHLY and CDR2 is FYNNEI. The CDR3 extends over 16 amino acids. Full variable domain (missing parts from reference TRBV2 and TRBJ2-7): EPEVTQTPSHQVTQMGQEVILRCVPISNHLYFYWYRQILGQKVEFLVSFYNNEISEKSEIFDDQFSVERPDGSNFTLKIRSTKLEDSAMYFCASRDPGTGGNYEQHFGPGTRLTVT.

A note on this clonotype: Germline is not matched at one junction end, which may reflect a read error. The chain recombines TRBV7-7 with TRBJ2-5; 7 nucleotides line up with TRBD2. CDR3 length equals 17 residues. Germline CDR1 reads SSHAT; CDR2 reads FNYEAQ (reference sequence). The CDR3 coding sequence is TGTGCTAGCAGCTTAGGCCCAGACTCCTGGGAGGGCGAGACCCAGTACTTC. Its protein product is CASSLGPDSWEGETQYF.

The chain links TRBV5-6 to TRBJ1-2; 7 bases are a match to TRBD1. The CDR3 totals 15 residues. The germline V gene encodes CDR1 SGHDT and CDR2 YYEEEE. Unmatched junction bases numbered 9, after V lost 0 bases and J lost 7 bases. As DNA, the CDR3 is TGTGCCAGCAGCTTGGAAGGGGGCGGAAGCGCTGGCTACACCTTC. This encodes CASSLEGGGSAGYTF.

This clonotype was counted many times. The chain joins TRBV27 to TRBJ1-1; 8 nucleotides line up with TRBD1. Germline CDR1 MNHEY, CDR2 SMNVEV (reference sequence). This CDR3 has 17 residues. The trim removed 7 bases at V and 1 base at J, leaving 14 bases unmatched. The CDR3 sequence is CASINSGRGLTNTEAFF. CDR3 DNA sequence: TGTGCCAGCATAAATAGCGGCAGGGGGCTAACGAACACTGAAGCTTTCTTT.

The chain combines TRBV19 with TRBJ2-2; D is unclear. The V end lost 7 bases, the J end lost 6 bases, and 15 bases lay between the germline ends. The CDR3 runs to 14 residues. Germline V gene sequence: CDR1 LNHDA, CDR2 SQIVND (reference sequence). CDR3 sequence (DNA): TGTGCCAGTACCCCCGTGGGCGGTGCCGGGGAGCTGTTTTTT. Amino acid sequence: CASTPVGGAGELFF. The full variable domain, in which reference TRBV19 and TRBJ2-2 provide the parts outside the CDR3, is DGGITQSPKYLFRKEGQNVTLSCEQNLNHDAMYWYRQDPGQGLRLIYYSQIVNDFQKGDIAEGYSVSREKKESFPLTVTSAQKNPTAFYLCASTPVGGAGELFFGEGSRLTVL.

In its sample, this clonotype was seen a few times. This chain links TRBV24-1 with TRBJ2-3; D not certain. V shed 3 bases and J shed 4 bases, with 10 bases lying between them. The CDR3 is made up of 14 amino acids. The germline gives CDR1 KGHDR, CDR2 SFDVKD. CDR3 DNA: TGTGCCACCAGTGATCGGACCCCGCCAGATACGCAGTATTTT. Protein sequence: CATSDRTPPDTQYF.

In DNA form, the CDR3 reads TGTGCTAGTGGTTTGACAGGGGAGGACACTGAAGCTTTCTTT. Protein sequence: CASGLTGEDTEAFF. This chain joins TRBV12-5 and TRBJ1-1, with TRBD1 matching over 7 bases. V was clipped by 2 bases and J by 3 bases; unmatched bases: 3. The CDR3 length is 14 residues. Germline-derived CDR1 and CDR2 are LGHNT and FRNRAP.

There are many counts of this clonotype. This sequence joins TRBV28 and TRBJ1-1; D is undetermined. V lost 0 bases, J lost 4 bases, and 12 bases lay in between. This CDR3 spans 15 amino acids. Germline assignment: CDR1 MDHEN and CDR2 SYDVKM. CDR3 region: CASSLWAGRGTEAFF. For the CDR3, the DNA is TGTGCCAGCAGTTTATGGGCGGGAAGAGGCACTGAAGCTTTCTTT.

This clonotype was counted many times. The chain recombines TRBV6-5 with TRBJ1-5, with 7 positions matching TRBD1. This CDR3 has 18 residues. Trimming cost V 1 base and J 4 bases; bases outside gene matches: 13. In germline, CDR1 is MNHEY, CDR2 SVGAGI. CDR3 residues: CASSYLRGSGTDNQPQHF. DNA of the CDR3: TGTGCCAGCAGTTACTTAAGGGGATCCGGGACAGATAATCAGCCCCAGCATTTT.

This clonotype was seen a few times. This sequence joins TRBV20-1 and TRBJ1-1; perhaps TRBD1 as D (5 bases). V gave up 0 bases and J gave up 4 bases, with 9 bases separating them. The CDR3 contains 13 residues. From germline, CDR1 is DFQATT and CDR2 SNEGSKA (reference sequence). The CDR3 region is CSAREGAATEAFF. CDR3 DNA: TGCAGTGCTAGAGAAGGGGCAGCCACTGAAGCTTTCTTT.

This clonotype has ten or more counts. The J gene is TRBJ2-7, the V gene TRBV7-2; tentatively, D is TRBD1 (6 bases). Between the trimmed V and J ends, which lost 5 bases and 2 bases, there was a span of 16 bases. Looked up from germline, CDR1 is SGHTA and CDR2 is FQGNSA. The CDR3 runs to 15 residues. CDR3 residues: CASSLQGTDPYEQYF. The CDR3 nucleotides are TGTGCCAGCAGCCTACAGGGTACGGACCCCTACGAGCAGTACTTC.

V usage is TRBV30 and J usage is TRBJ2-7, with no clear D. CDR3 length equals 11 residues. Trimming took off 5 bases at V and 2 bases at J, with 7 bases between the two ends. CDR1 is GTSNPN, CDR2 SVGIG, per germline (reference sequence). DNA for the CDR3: TGTGCCTGGGGGCGAACCTACGAGCAGTACTTC. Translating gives CAWGRTYEQYF.

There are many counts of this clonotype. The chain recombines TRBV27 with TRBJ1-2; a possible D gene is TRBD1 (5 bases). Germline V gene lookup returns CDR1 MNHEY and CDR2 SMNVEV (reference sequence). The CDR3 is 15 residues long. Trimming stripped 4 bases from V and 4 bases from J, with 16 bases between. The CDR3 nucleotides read TGTGCCAGCAGTTCTTTTATTGACAGCCCCTATGGCTACACCTTC. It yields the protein CASSSFIDSPYGYTF.

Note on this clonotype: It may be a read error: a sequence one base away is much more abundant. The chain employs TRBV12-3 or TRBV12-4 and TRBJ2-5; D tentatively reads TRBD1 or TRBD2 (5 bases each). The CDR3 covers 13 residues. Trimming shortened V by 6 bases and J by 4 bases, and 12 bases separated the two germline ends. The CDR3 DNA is TGTGCCAGCAGCCCGGGACCAACAGAGACCCAGTACTTC. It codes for CASSPGPTETQYF.

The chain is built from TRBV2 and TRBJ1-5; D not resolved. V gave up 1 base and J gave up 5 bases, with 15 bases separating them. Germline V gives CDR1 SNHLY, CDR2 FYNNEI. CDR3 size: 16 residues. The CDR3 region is CASSEGRAAGYQPQHF. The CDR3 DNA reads TGTGCCAGCAGTGAAGGCCGGGCAGCCGGGTATCAGCCCCAGCATTTT.

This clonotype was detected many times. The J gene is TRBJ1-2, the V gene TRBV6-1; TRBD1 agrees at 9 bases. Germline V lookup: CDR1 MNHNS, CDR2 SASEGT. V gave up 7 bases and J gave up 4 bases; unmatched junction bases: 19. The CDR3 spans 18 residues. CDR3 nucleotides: TGTGCCAGCATGGGGCCCACTGGGGACAGGGACCGTGTCTATGGCTACACCTTC. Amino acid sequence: CASMGPTGDRDRVYGYTF.

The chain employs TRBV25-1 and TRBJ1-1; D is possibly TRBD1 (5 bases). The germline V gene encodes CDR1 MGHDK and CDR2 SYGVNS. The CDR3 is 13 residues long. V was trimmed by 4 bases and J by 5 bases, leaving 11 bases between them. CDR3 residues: CASSGDFGTEAFF. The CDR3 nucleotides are TGTGCCAGCAGTGGGGACTTCGGGACTGAAGCTTTCTTT.